A single sample gave rise to the 17 T cell receptor beta chains below, sequenced in a study of regulatory T cells in long-lasting Graves disease. Specified time point: persistent/refractory GD, antithyroid drugs over 5 years with positive TRAb. Generation of the TCR library employed RNA extracted from PBMCs. iRepertoire HTBI primers and Arm-PCR of CDR3 regions built TCR beta libraries. Via MiXCR, TCRdb re-called the multiplex PCR reads, giving one row per CDR3 protein. The sample lists 450,000 or so distinct CDR3 sequences; about a fifth were seen once. The sequenced sample was peripheral blood mononuclear cells (PBMCs), obtained when the disease was refractory, from a patient treated with antithyroid drugs. These receptors came from a female donor with Graves disease.

This clonotype has ten or more counts. V is TRBV28 and J is TRBJ2-5; 7 bases agree with TRBD2. With V trimmed by 5 bases and J by 7 bases, 16 bases remained unmatched. This CDR3 region has 16 residues. Germline CDR1 is MDHEN and CDR2 is SYDVKM. CDR3 nucleotides: TGTGCCAGCAGTACCGGGGGAGGGAGCGCCTTAGGGACCCAGTACTTC. Amino acids: CASSTGGGSALGTQYF.

Ten or more counts support this clonotype. This chain uses TRBV7-2 with TRBJ2-7; D not certain. This CDR3 has 21 residues. CDR1 is SGHTA and CDR2 is FQGNSA in the germline V gene. The V gene lost 7 bases and the J gene lost 0 bases, with 34 bases spanning the gap. In DNA form, the CDR3 reads TGTGCCAGCACGCCAAGATTGTATCCCGAAGGTAGAGCAGCAGGCTCCTACGAGCAGTACTTC. This encodes CASTPRLYPEGRAAGSYEQYF. Complete variable domain (other parts from reference TRBV7-2 and TRBJ2-7): GAGVSQSPSNKVTEKGKDVELRCDPISGHTALYWYRQSLGQGLEFLIYFQGNSAPDKSGLPSDRFSAERTGGSVSTLTIQRTQQEDSAVYLCASTPRLYPEGRAAGSYEQYFGPGTRLTVT.

For this clonotype: It is likely a read error: a sequence one base away is far more abundant. The genes are TRBV6-5 and TRBJ2-7; D not resolved. This CDR3 comprises 13 residues. Germline assignment: CDR1 MNHEY and CDR2 SVGAGI. The CDR3 sequence is CASSYAGPYKQYF. The CDR3 DNA follows: TGTGCCAGCAGTTACGCCGGGCCCTACAAGCAGTACTTC.

About this clonotype: Given a far larger clone just one base away, this is likely a sequencing read error. The chain couples TRBV6-9 to TRBJ1-2; a possible D gene is TRBD1 (6 bases). Germline loops: CDR1 MNHGY, CDR2 SVAAGI. The CDR3 contains 14 residues. For the CDR3, the DNA is TGTGCCAGCAGTTTAACCACAGGGAACTATGGCTACATCTTC. This encodes CASSLTTGNYGYIF.

The V call is TRBV19, the J call TRBJ2-2, with D perhaps TRBD2 (5 bases). With 0 bases removed from V and 1 base from J, the gap between germline ends came to 24 bases. The CDR3 covers 21 residues. Germline CDR1 reads LNHDA; CDR2 reads SQIVND (reference sequence). The CDR3 protein is CASSIDLFLSRNGKNTGELFF. CDR3 in DNA: TGTGCCAGTAGTATAGATCTATTTTTGAGTCGAAACGGGAAGAACACCGGGGAGCTGTTTTTT.

This clonotype was recorded at least ten times. The chain carries TRBV29-1 and TRBJ1-1; perhaps TRBD1 as D (6 bases). Germline CDR1 SQVTM, CDR2 ANQGSEA. V lost 6 bases and J lost 7, with 21 bases in between. The CDR3 has 14 residues. CDR3: CSVPTGTRRGEAFF. CDR3 coding DNA: TGCAGCGTACCTACAGGGACTCGAAGGGGTGAAGCTTTCTTT.

This chain connects TRBV14 to TRBJ2-7; tentatively, D is TRBD2 (5 bases). Germline V gene lookup returns CDR1 SGHDN and CDR2 FVKESK. Trimming removed 5 bases at V and 0 bases at J, with 11 bases between. The CDR3 has 14 amino acids. The CDR3: CASSVLGSSYEQYF. In nucleotides, the CDR3 is TGTGCCAGCAGCGTCCTAGGGAGCTCCTACGAGCAGTACTTC.

This clonotype has a count of ten or more. The gene calls are TRBV11-2 and TRBJ2-7; D is uncertain. CDR1 is SGHAT and CDR2 is FQNNGV in the germline V gene. V dropped 2 bases and J dropped 6 bases, with 8 bases sitting between them. The CDR3 is 12 residues long. CDR3 in amino acids: CASSLWRGEQYF. CDR3 DNA: TGTGCCAGCAGCTTATGGCGCGGCGAGCAGTACTTC.

In DNA, the CDR3 is TGTGCCAGTAGGCCTGGAGGGAGGAACACCATATATTTT. Protein product: CASRPGGRNTIYF. The chain links TRBV19 to TRBJ1-3; no reliable D call. Germline V gene data show CDR1 as LNHDA and CDR2 as SQIVND (reference sequence). Trimming removed 6 bases at V and 7 bases at J, with 13 bases between. The CDR3 runs 13 residues.

Ten or more counts support this clonotype. The chain recombines TRBV28 with TRBJ2-7; 11 bases are shared with TRBD2. CDR1 is MDHEN, CDR2 SYDVKM, per germline. The V segment lost 7 bases and the J segment 0 bases; nucleotides outside the gene matches: 2. The CDR3 has 14 amino acids. The CDR3 nucleotides are TGTGCCAGCACACTAGCGGGGGTCTCCTACGAGCAGTACTTC. Translating gives CASTLAGVSYEQYF.

This clonotype has only a few counts. The CDR3, as DNA: TGCGCCAGCAGCCAAGCCGGGCCCTCGAACACCGGGGAGCTGTTTTTT. It yields the protein CASSQAGPSNTGELFF. The chain couples TRBV4-3 to TRBJ2-2; D uncertain. Germline V gives CDR1 LGHNA, CDR2 YSLEER. V was clipped by 1 base and J by 0 bases, with 9 bases between them. The CDR3 is made up of 16 amino acids.

This clonotype was recorded many times. The chain carries TRBV14 and TRBJ2-4; D perhaps matches TRBD2 (5 bases). Trimming stripped 4 bases from V and 6 bases from J, with 13 bases between. Germline V gene sequence: CDR1 SGHDN, CDR2 FVKESK. This CDR3 has 14 amino acids. CDR3 nucleotide sequence: TGTGCCAGCAGCCCCGCATCCGGGGTAAACATTCAGTACTTC. It yields the protein CASSPASGVNIQYF.

This clonotype showed up many times. V is TRBV7-2 and J is TRBJ2-5, with 7 positions matching TRBD2. V was clipped by 5 bases and J by 4 bases; unmatched bases: 10. The CDR3 has 15 amino acids. Germline V lookup: CDR1 SGHTA, CDR2 FQGNSA. CDR3 protein: CASSPSGGRRETQYF. The CDR3 DNA is TGTGCCAGCAGCCCCTCGGGCGGGAGAAGAGAGACCCAGTACTTC.

This rearrangement joins TRBV7-9 to TRBJ1-2, with 9 bases lining up with TRBD1. Looked up from germline, CDR1 is SEHNR and CDR2 is FQNEAQ (reference sequence). CDR3 size: 14 residues. V gave up 3 bases and J gave up 3 bases; unmatched junction bases: 2. CDR3: CASSLGTGYYGYTF. The CDR3 nucleotides are TGTGCCAGCAGCTTGGGGACAGGGTACTATGGCTACACCTTC. The variable domain in full, with the rest retrieved from reference TRBV7-9 and TRBJ1-2, is DTGVSQNPRHKITKRGQNVTFRCDPISEHNRLYWYRQTLGQGPEFLTYFQNEAQLEKSRLLSDRFSAERPKGSFSTLEIQRTEQGDSAMYLCASSLGTGYYGYTFGSGTRLTVV.

This clonotype was counted many times. V usage is TRBV28 and J usage is TRBJ1-1; 8 bases line up with TRBD1. Germline trimming cut 4 bases from V and 5 bases from J; bases unmatched to any gene: 6. The CDR3 is 14 residues long. From germline, CDR1 is MDHEN and CDR2 SYDVKM. CDR3 loop: CASSSDRVGTEAFF. In DNA, the CDR3 is TGTGCCAGCAGTTCGGACAGGGTCGGGACTGAAGCTTTCTTT. The full variable domain, in which reference TRBV28 and TRBJ1-1 provide the parts outside the CDR3, is DVKVTQSSRYLVKRTGEKVFLECVQDMDHENMFWYRQDPGLGLRLIYFSYDVKMKEKGDIPEGYSVSREKKERFSLILESASTNQTSMYLCASSSDRVGTEAFFGQGTRLTVV.

This clonotype was counted many times. V is TRBV3-1 and J is TRBJ2-5; D remains unclear. Per germline, CDR1 LGHDT and CDR2 YNNKEL (reference sequence). The CDR3 covers 12 residues. Trimming took 2 bases from V and 3 from J, leaving 4 bases between them. In DNA form, the CDR3 reads TGTGCCAGCAGCCAATATAAAGAGACCCAGTACTTC. It specifies CASSQYKETQYF.

This clonotype was seen at least ten times. V is TRBV6-2 or TRBV6-3 and J is TRBJ1-4, with TRBD1 matching 8 bases. V lost 0 bases to trimming and J lost 11 bases; unmatched junction nucleotides: 2. Per germline, CDR1 MNHEY and CDR2 SVGEGT. The CDR3 loop spans 13 amino acids. CDR3: CASSYSSGGKLFF. As DNA, the CDR3 is TGTGCCAGCAGTTACTCGTCAGGGGGCAAACTGTTTTTT.